This T cell receptor (beta chain) stems from a study of blood T cell repertoires in COVID-19 (dated by TCRdb to about 2020). Describing the broader study: The collaborator samples originated in the United States, Italy and Spain and spanned the acute and convalescent phases of COVID-19. The samples were drawn from the first 160 participants of the ongoing ImmuneRACE study and from over 950 subjects provided by 6 global collaborators. Subjects who had been exposed to COVID-19, were actively infected with it, or had recovered from it provided the deeply sampled blood TCRbeta repertoires that made up the dataset. The material from the prospective study consisted of cDNA or gDNA derived from T cells, B-cell-depleted T cells, or PBMCs. The repertoires were made available in a free public database intended to serve as a resource for research on the immune response to SARS-CoV-2. Where available, HLA class I and class II types were taken from metadata supplied by the sample provider and were not determined by assay-based typing. Nearly every sample came with metadata listing a de-identified subject ID, COVID-19 status, age in years and sex.

V sheds 10 bases and J sheds 4 bases, leaving 16 bases between their ends. From the cysteine up to the phenylalanine, the CDR3 has a length of 13 residues. The sequence is cut down to CDR3 DNA, 39 bases in frame from base 1. Sequences ENHRY (CDR1) and SYGVKD (CDR2) are obtained from the germline V gene. Comment on this clone: Its antigen specificity is not known. No much larger clonotype is one base removed from it; base qualities were not supplied.

What the study reported, not specific to this receptor: How much clinical and demographic metadata was included differed by source and by participant, and the metadata was provided uncurated.

The immunoSEQ Assay, a bias-controlled multiplex PCR, was used to amplify TCRbeta CDR3 regions from genomic DNA. Per the authors' processing: The number of nucleated cells in each sample was estimated by amplification of reference gene primers within the assay. Sequence reads were collapsed and filtered to measure the absolute abundance of every unique TCRbeta CDR3 rearrangement. For each sample, productive Simpson clonality was calculated by taking the square root of Simpson's diversity index across productive rearrangements. TCRdb provides this immuneACCESS table in a form limited to in-frame rearrangements. Some clones are lacking; in checked studies, under half of them reflect an unresolved V gene, and why the rest are absent is not known. For V, J and clone size, that table is used; D and trimming come from the DNA. Across this sample there are about 180,000 clones, with around 83% seen only once. Less than 3.5% of the sample goes to the ten largest clones.

The collaborating institutions used their own protocols to collect whole blood in K2EDTA tubes. Collaborator samples were shipped for TCRbeta analysis as frozen whole blood, isolated PBMCs, or DNA extracted from either sample type. The rearrangement joined TRBV10-3 to TRBJ1-1; the D gene remains uncertain. The source is a woman aged 25 to 39 with active or convalescent COVID-19. The sample taken for sequencing was peripheral blood. The DNA sequence is as follows: TGTGCCACTAAGGCGGGTGGCGTCACTGAAGCTTTCTTT. It translates as CATKAGGVTEAFF.